Following are 12 T cell receptor beta chains from one sample sequenced in a study of T cells after yellow fever vaccination. TCRdb passed the 5' RACE reads through MiXCR, listing each CDR3 protein once. Among 500,000 to 700,000 distinct CDR3 sequences listed, around 21% were seen once. This material consisted of PBMCs, taken 15 days after the yellow fever booster vaccination. All receptors derive from a man aged 25-45 years who received the YFV17D yellow fever vaccine.

V usage is TRBV18 and J usage is TRBJ2-7; the match to TRBD2 covers 11 bases. This CDR3 contains 14 residues. Germline CDR1 and CDR2: KGHSH and LQKENI. Trimming removed 3 bases from V and 7 bases from J; junction bases left unmatched: 5. The CDR3 DNA follows: TGTGCCAGCTCACCCGCGACTAGCGGGATTGAGCAGTACTTC. Its protein is CASSPATSGIEQYF.

The rearrangement links TRBV5-1 to TRBJ2-1; D possibly corresponds to TRBD1 (5 bases). CDR1 is SGHRS and CDR2 is YFSETQ in the germline V gene. V lost 3 bases and J lost 2, with 12 bases in between. CDR3 length: 15 amino acids. The CDR3, as DNA: TGCGCCAGCAGCTCTGACAGTGCAACCTACAATGAGCAGTTCTTC. This sequence encodes CASSSDSATYNEQFF. The full variable domain, completed using reference TRBV5-1 and TRBJ2-1, is KAGVTQTPRYLIKTRGQQVTLSCSPISGHRSVSWYQQTPGQGLQFLFEYFSETQRNKGNFPGRFSGRQFSNSRSEMNVSTLELGDSALYLCASSSDSATYNEQFFGPGTRLTVL.

This clonotype was detected a few times. This rearrangement joins TRBV19 to TRBJ1-1; D unclear. Germline CDR1 LNHDA, CDR2 SQIVND (reference sequence). V was shortened by 9 bases and J by 7 bases, with 21 bases between the two germline ends. CDR3 size: 14 residues. CDR3 nucleotides: TGTGCCAGCCATCGGCGGGATAGCTGGAGTGAAGCTTTCTTT. It is translated as CASHRRDSWSEAFF.

The genes are TRBV6-1 and TRBJ2-1, with 9 nucleotides matching TRBD1. CDR3 length: 19 residues. Per the germline V gene, CDR1 is MNHNS and CDR2 is SASEGT. Losses at the gene ends were 4 bases for V and 8 bases for J; bases not matched to a gene: 21. The chain's CDR3 is CASSGPRDRAITILDEQFF. The CDR3 nucleotides are TGTGCCAGCAGTGGTCCCCGGGACAGGGCGATAACCATATTGGATGAGCAGTTCTTC.

The gene calls are TRBV3-1 and TRBJ2-1, with TRBD2 matching 10 bases. The CDR3 has 17 amino acids. Germline CDR1 LGHDT, CDR2 YNNKEL (reference sequence). The junction had 9 bases not matched to a gene; V was cut back by 1 base and J by 6 bases. CDR3 residues: CASSQVTGTSGTNEQFF. In DNA, the CDR3 is TGTGCCAGCAGCCAAGTCACCGGAACTAGCGGGACCAATGAGCAGTTCTTC.

The chain uses TRBV7-2 and TRBJ2-5; 7 bases agree with TRBD2. V was pared by 0 bases and J by 0 bases, with 4 bases of the junction left unmatched. The CDR3 loop spans 16 amino acids. Germline lookup yields CDR1 SGHTA and CDR2 FQGNSA. The CDR3: CASSLAVGRYQETQYF. DNA for the CDR3: TGTGCCAGCAGCTTAGCGGTCGGGAGGTACCAAGAGACCCAGTACTTC.

Points on this clonotype: Its ends do not fully match the called genes, so a read error is possible. The V call is TRBV6-6, the J call TRBJ1-4; a possible D gene is TRBD1 (5 bases). From germline, CDR1 is MNHNY and CDR2 SVGAGI (reference sequence). The CDR3 is 13 amino acids. CDR3 loop: CASSWGTKEKLFF. In nucleotides, the CDR3 is TGTGCCAGCAGTTGGGGGACTAAGGAAAAACTGTTTTTT.

The chain combines TRBV6-5 with TRBJ2-2, with D unclear. CDR1 and CDR2 from the germline V gene are MNHEY and SVGAGI. V gave up 1 base and J gave up 2 bases, with 14 bases separating them. This CDR3 is 17 amino acids long. DNA of the CDR3: TGTGCCAGCAGTTACTTCGCAGGACGGCTTAACACCGGGGAGCTGTTTTTT. Its protein product is CASSYFAGRLNTGELFF.

A few counts support this clonotype. The J gene is TRBJ2-2, the V gene TRBV7-9; the D is unclear. CDR1 and CDR2 (germline): SEHNR, FQNEAQ (reference sequence). The CDR3 covers 12 residues. V shed 8 bases and J shed 5 bases, with 9 bases lying between them. Written as DNA, the CDR3 is TGTGCCAGCGGATCCTCGACCGGGGAGCTGTTTTTT. Its translation is CASGSSTGELFF.

This clonotype was recorded a few times. V gene TRBV20-1 combines with J gene TRBJ2-1; D call uncertain. The CDR3 is 10 amino acids. The germline gives CDR1 DFQATT, CDR2 SNEGSKA (reference sequence). The ends were cut back, 5 bases at V and 12 bases at J, with 11 bases in the middle. Written as DNA, the CDR3 is TGCAGTGCTCAAGGAGAGTCGCAGTTCTTC. Protein: CSAQGESQFF.

This sequence joins TRBV6-4 and TRBJ2-7; TRBD1 matches at 10 bases. Germline V gene sequence: CDR1 MRHNA, CDR2 SNTAGT. With 6 bases clipped from V and 6 bases from J, the junction kept 26 bases outside the gene matches. The CDR3 is 20 amino acids. The CDR3 DNA sequence: TGTGCCAGCAGGGTTGGGACAGGGGCCAAACCGGGAGGGCCGGGCTCCGAGCAGTACTTC. It yields the protein CASRVGTGAKPGGPGSEQYF.

DNA for the CDR3: TGTGCCAGCAGTGGCCTCGGAGTACCTTACGAGCAGTACTTC. It codes for CASSGLGVPYEQYF. The gene calls are TRBV6-1 and TRBJ2-7, with unresolved D. Germline V gene data show CDR1 as MNHNS and CDR2 as SASEGT. V was clipped by 4 bases and J by 4 bases, with 14 bases between them. This CDR3 region has 14 residues.